Each of the 18 T cell receptor beta chains below was sequenced from the same sample in a study of regulatory T cells in long-lasting Graves disease (dated by TCRdb to the early 2020s). The time point label here, explained by the study, means: persistent/refractory GD, antithyroid drugs over 5 years with positive TRAb. For both TCR sequencing and RNA sequencing, RNA was extracted from PBMCs using TRIzol. The library came from multiplex PCR. The data were produced on an Illumina HiSeq 4000. iRepertoire HTBI primers and Arm-PCR amplification of CDR3 regions were used to construct TCR beta libraries. TCRdb trimmed public reads at Q25 via fastp, called clones via MiXCR and kept in-frame beta chains. Every distinct CDR3 protein forms one entry, paired with its most common genes and DNA. The sample yields roughly 500,000 distinct CDR3 sequences; about 22% were counted once. The ten largest clones add up to 10% to 15% of the sample.

Specimen: peripheral blood mononuclear cells (PBMCs), collected when the disease was refractory, from a patient treated with antithyroid drugs. The source of these receptors is a female donor with Graves disease.

The gene calls are TRBV7-9 and TRBJ1-6, with D unclear. Germline CDR1 and CDR2: SEHNR and FQNEAQ (reference sequence). Deletions cut 2 bases from V and 9 bases from J, with 8 bases between. The CDR3 loop spans 13 amino acids. CDR3 sequence reads: CASSLSGLSPLHF. The CDR3 DNA reads as TGTGCCAGCAGCTTAAGTGGACTTTCACCCCTCCACTTT.

At least ten counts were recorded for this clonotype. The chain has TRBV28 and TRBJ2-7; D remains unclear. Germline CDR1 and CDR2: MDHEN and SYDVKM. The CDR3 is 16 residues long. The V and J ends lost 6 bases and 3 bases respectively, with 21 bases between them. CDR3 sequence: CASSPTDARPIYEQYF. The CDR3 DNA follows: TGTGCCAGCAGCCCTACGGACGCAAGGCCCATCTACGAGCAGTACTTC.

This clonotype was detected only a few times. J is TRBJ1-6 and V is TRBV5-8; 10 positions agree with TRBD1. This CDR3 has 19 amino acids. J was trimmed by 7 bases and V by 1 base; bases with no gene match: 14. Germline values: CDR1 SGHTS, CDR2 YDEGEE. CDR3: CASSLMTGGASSGNSPLHF. The DNA of the CDR3 is TGTGCCAGCAGCTTGATGACAGGGGGCGCCTCTTCGGGAAATTCACCCCTCCACTTT.

The V and J genes are TRBV3-1 and TRBJ1-1; D unresolved. V was cut by 0 bases and J by 7 bases, with 9 bases left in between. Germline assignment: CDR1 LGHDT and CDR2 YNNKEL (reference sequence). This CDR3 comprises 13 residues. The DNA for the CDR3 is TGTGCCAGCAGCCAAGATTACGCGGGTGAAGCTTTCTTT. Its protein is CASSQDYAGEAFF.

This clonotype has a count of ten or more. V and J are TRBV28 and TRBJ1-4; D is perhaps TRBD1 (6 bases). Trimming pared 3 bases from V and 7 bases from J, leaving 15 bases between. The CDR3 runs to 15 residues. Per germline, CDR1 MDHEN and CDR2 SYDVKM. CDR3 sequence (DNA): TGTGCCAGCAGTTTTATGGGGGCAGGGAGTGAAAAACTGTTTTTT. Translation: CASSFMGAGSEKLFF.

The rearrangement links TRBV12-5 to TRBJ2-7, with TRBD1 matching 9 bases. The germline V gene encodes CDR1 LGHNT and CDR2 FRNRAP. The CDR3 has 19 amino acids. The V and J ends lost 0 bases and 5 bases, in that order; junction bases with no gene match: 17. The CDR3 DNA reads as TGTGCTAGTGGTTTGGTAAACAGGGGGCTCAAGCTATGGAGAGACGAGCAGTACTTC. Its protein is CASGLVNRGLKLWRDEQYF.

The chain has TRBV9 and TRBJ2-4; D is perhaps TRBD1 (6 bases). V lost 2 bases and J 8 bases, leaving 14 bases between the germline ends. CDR1 is SGDLS and CDR2 is YYNGEE in the germline V gene. The CDR3 consists of 14 residues. For the CDR3, the DNA is TGTGCCAGCAGCGTGGCCGGACAGTCAGACATTCAGTACTTC. It specifies CASSVAGQSDIQYF.

The genes are TRBV19 and TRBJ2-5; 10 bases fit TRBD2. This CDR3 region has 19 residues. Germline trimming cut 5 bases from V and 5 bases from J; bases unmatched to any gene: 20. The V gene's germline CDR1 is LNHDA and CDR2 SQIVND (reference sequence). The CDR3 bases are TGTGCCAGTAGTCCGCCGAGGGGTAGCGGGAGGTTTCGGCGGGAGACCCAGTACTTC. Amino acid sequence: CASSPPRGSGRFRRETQYF.

Many counts were recorded for this clonotype. The gene calls are TRBV12-3 or TRBV12-4 and TRBJ2-5; 7 bases align to TRBD1. Germline trimming cut 6 bases from V and 5 bases from J; bases unmatched to any gene: 12. The CDR3 is 15 amino acids. The CDR3 protein is CASSPLTGTGETQYF. The CDR3, as DNA: TGTGCCAGCAGCCCTCTGACAGGGACGGGGGAGACCCAGTACTTC.

Many counts were recorded for this clonotype. The rearrangement uses TRBV29-1 and TRBJ2-5; D may correspond to TRBD1 or TRBD2 (5 bases each). The CDR3 spans 14 residues. The V gene lost 3 bases and the J gene lost 4 bases, with 15 bases spanning the gap. Germline V gene data show CDR1 as SQVTM and CDR2 as ANQGSEA. The CDR3 sequence is CSVDSSRGGETQYF. CDR3 nucleotide sequence: TGCAGCGTTGACTCCTCGCGTGGGGGAGAGACCCAGTACTTC.

Many counts were recorded for this clonotype. The chain employs TRBV6-1 and TRBJ1-6, with D possibly being TRBD1 (5 bases). The germline V and J ends were trimmed by 4 bases and 10 bases, with 11 bases remaining between them. Germline values: CDR1 MNHNS, CDR2 SASEGT. The CDR3 length is 13 residues. In nucleotides, the CDR3 is TGTGCCAGCAGTGGTTGGGGGGACTCACCCCTCCACTTT. Translated: CASSGWGDSPLHF.

In its sample, this clonotype was seen a few times. V is TRBV27 and J is TRBJ2-7, with no clear D. The V and J ends lost 5 bases and 0 bases respectively, with 14 bases between them. Looked up from germline, CDR1 is MNHEY and CDR2 is SMNVEV (reference sequence). The length of the CDR3 is 15 residues. The CDR3 DNA reads TGTGCCAGCAGTCCCAAAGCCTCTCTCTCCTACGAGCAGTACTTC. Translating gives CASSPKASLSYEQYF.

The V call is TRBV10-2, the J call TRBJ2-4, with 14 bases matching TRBD2. CDR3 size: 15 residues. The V gene end was trimmed by 10 bases and the J gene end by 8 bases; junction bases not matched to a gene: 10. Germline CDR1 WSHSY, CDR2 SAAADI. As DNA, the CDR3 is TGCGCCACCACGGGACTAGCGGGGGTCGGTGACATTCAGTACTTC. Translation gives CATTGLAGVGDIQYF.

This clonotype has ten or more counts. At one boundary the junction diverges from the germline segment, which might be a read error. J is TRBJ2-7 and V is TRBV28; 12 positions agree with TRBD1. Germline CDR1 reads MDHEN; CDR2 reads SYDVKM. This CDR3 is built from 12 residues. CDR3 protein: CATPGTGGILSF. CDR3 coding DNA: TGTGCCACCCCGGGGACAGGGGGCATCCTTAGCTTC.

The CDR3 loop reads CSATGVSRDSNQPQHF. CDR3 in DNA: TGCAGTGCTACGGGTGTGAGCAGGGATAGCAATCAGCCCCAGCATTTT. V gene TRBV20-1 combines with J gene TRBJ1-5, with D possibly matching TRBD1 (5 bases). The germline V gene has CDR1 DFQATT and CDR2 SNEGSKA (reference sequence). This CDR3 comprises 16 residues. Trimming removed 4 bases at V and 0 bases at J, with 16 bases between.

This clonotype was found many times. This chain links TRBV7-2 with TRBJ1-2, with D possibly TRBD1 on 6 matching bases. The V gene lost 6 bases and the J gene lost 6 bases, with 14 bases spanning the gap. From germline, CDR1 is SGHTA and CDR2 FQGNSA. CDR3 size: 13 residues. This CDR3 reads CASSLGGGNGYTF. CDR3 sequence (DNA): TGTGCCAGCAGTCTAGGGGGGGGGAATGGCTACACCTTC. Full variable domain (missing parts from reference TRBV7-2 and TRBJ1-2): GAGVSQSPSNKVTEKGKDVELRCDPISGHTALYWYRQSLGQGLEFLIYFQGNSAPDKSGLPSDRFSAERTGGSVSTLTIQRTQQEDSAVYLCASSLGGGNGYTFGSGTRLTVV.

This clonotype was observed many times. The chain is built from TRBV12-3 or TRBV12-4 and TRBJ2-5; D possibly corresponds to TRBD2 (6 bases). The V end lost 3 bases, the J end lost 4 bases, and 9 bases lay between the germline ends. The CDR3 is 13 residues long. The CDR3 reads CASSFRRGETQYF. The CDR3 DNA follows: TGTGCCAGCAGTTTTCGGAGGGGAGAGACCCAGTACTTC.

CDR3 region: CASSFNMRLAAYNEQFF. For the CDR3, the DNA is TGTGCCAGCAGTTTTAATATGAGACTAGCGGCGTACAATGAGCAGTTCTTC. The V gene is TRBV28, the J gene TRBJ2-1; 9 nucleotides match TRBD2. Germline assignment: CDR1 MDHEN and CDR2 SYDVKM. The CDR3 loop spans 17 amino acids. V lost 3 bases, J lost 4 bases, and 10 bases stayed unmatched.